Below, 16 T cell receptor beta chains from the same sample are listed, as sequenced in a study of shared clonotypes between healthy human individuals. The method was immunoSEQ multiplex PCR; TCRdb's version includes in-frame clones alone and lacks a portion of them. The data hold roughly 2 million clones, with 85% to 95% observed a single time. The material sequenced was naive CD4+ T cells sorted from blood. Subset noted: CD45RA+ positively selected. The origin of the receptors is a man aged 18 to 30 in good health.

The rearrangement links TRBV10-3 to TRBJ2-1, with 7 positions matching TRBD2. V shed 10 bases, J shed 3 bases, and the junction held 12 bases outside the gene matches. Germline V gene data show CDR1 as ENHRY and CDR2 as SYGVKD. This CDR3 is built from 15 residues. CDR3 nucleotides: TGTGCCACCGCGCCGTTAGCGGGCAACTACAATGAGCAGTTCTTC. This encodes CATAPLAGNYNEQFF.

This clone was seen only a few times. This rearrangement joins TRBV19 to TRBJ2-4, with D unresolved. CDR3 length equals 15 residues. Trimming stripped 4 bases from V and 8 bases from J, with 18 bases between. CDR1 is LNHDA, CDR2 SQIVND, per germline (reference sequence). Here the CDR3 reads CASSTRSPVRDIQYF. The CDR3 DNA reads TGTGCCAGTAGTACCCGCTCTCCGGTACGAGACATTCAGTACTTC. Full variable domain (remainder filled in from reference TRBV19 and TRBJ2-4): DGGITQSPKYLFRKEGQNVTLSCEQNLNHDAMYWYRQDPGQGLRLIYYSQIVNDFQKGDIAEGYSVSREKKESFPLTVTSAQKNPTAFYLCASSTRSPVRDIQYFGAGTRLSVL.

Worth noting for this clone: The sample carries other DNA sequences with the same CDR3. J is TRBJ2-5 and V is TRBV18, with a tentative D call TRBD2 (6 bases). V shed 3 bases and J shed 1 base, with 9 bases lying between them. Germline lookup yields CDR1 KGHSH and CDR2 LQKENI. CDR3 length: 14 residues. This CDR3 is CASSPGGGQETQYF. DNA for the CDR3: TGTGCCAGCTCACCCGGGGGAGGCCAAGAGACCCAGTACTTC.

The CDR3 protein is CASSHNPGQGGANYGYTF. CDR3 in DNA: TGTGCCAGCAGCCACAACCCGGGACAGGGGGGAGCTAACTATGGCTACACCTTC. The V call is TRBV9, the J call TRBJ1-2; 11 bases align to TRBD1. Trimming removed 4 bases from V and 0 bases from J; junction bases left unmatched: 11. This CDR3 spans 18 amino acids. Germline assignment: CDR1 SGDLS and CDR2 YYNGEE. The variable domain in full, with the rest retrieved from reference TRBV9 and TRBJ1-2, is DSGVTQTPKHLITATGQRVTLRCSPRSGDLSVYWYQQSLDQGLQFLIQYYNGEERAKGNILERFSAQQFPDLHSELNLSSLELGDSALYFCASSHNPGQGGANYGYTFGSGTRLTVV.

The chain links TRBV2 to TRBJ2-2; 9 positions match TRBD2. V lost 7 bases and J lost 6; bases outside the gene matches: 9. This CDR3 spans 15 amino acids. Germline V gene sequence: CDR1 SNHLY, CDR2 FYNNEI. CDR3 protein: CASMASGTEAGELFF. The CDR3 bases are TGTGCCAGCATGGCTAGCGGGACGGAGGCCGGGGAGCTGTTTTTT.

The genes are TRBV7-9 and TRBJ1-5, with 10 bases matching TRBD1. J gave up 5 bases and V 1 base, and 8 bases lay outside the gene matches. The CDR3 totals 17 residues. Germline assignment: CDR1 SEHNR and CDR2 FQNEAQ (reference sequence). The CDR3 protein is CASSLGSTGGGHQPQHF. Written as DNA, the CDR3 is TGTGCCAGCAGCTTAGGTTCGACAGGGGGCGGTCATCAGCCCCAGCATTTT.

This chain links TRBV27 with TRBJ2-7; 13 nucleotides align to TRBD2. Trimming took 4 bases from V and 6 from J; bases not matched to a gene: 6. The CDR3 consists of 15 residues. CDR1 and CDR2 (germline): MNHEY, SMNVEV (reference sequence). The CDR3 spells CASSSRGLAGVEQYF. CDR3 nucleotides: TGTGCCAGCAGTTCCCGAGGACTAGCGGGAGTCGAGCAGTACTTC.

The V and J genes are TRBV23-1 and TRBJ2-7; D may be TRBD2 (6 bases). TRBV23-1 counts as an open reading frame of uncertain function. V was clipped by 4 bases and J by 2 bases, with 18 bases between them. The CDR3 is made up of 16 amino acids. The CDR3 reads CASSPHSGTQAYEQYF. The CDR3 DNA sequence: TGCGCCAGCAGTCCCCACTCGGGGACTCAGGCCTACGAGCAGTACTTC.

With respect to this clone: The same CDR3 can be traced to other DNA sequences in this sample. The chain carries TRBV5-1 and TRBJ2-5; 10 bases are shared with TRBD2. Germline V CDR1 and CDR2: SGHRS, YFSETQ. V lost 0 bases, J lost 3 bases, and 5 bases stayed unmatched. This CDR3 contains 16 residues. The CDR3 spells CASSLDGLAGEETQYF. The CDR3 bases are TGCGCCAGCAGCTTGGACGGGCTAGCGGGGGAAGAGACCCAGTACTTC.

This rearrangement joins TRBV7-2 to TRBJ2-7, with 7 bases aligning to TRBD2. The CDR3 loop spans 15 amino acids. Looked up from germline, CDR1 is SGHTA and CDR2 is FQGNSA. Germline trimming cut 5 bases from V and 2 bases from J; bases unmatched to any gene: 9. CDR3 sequence reads: CASSPPGRGAYEQYF. In DNA, the CDR3 is TGTGCCAGCAGCCCGCCGGGACGGGGGGCCTACGAGCAGTACTTC.

The V and J genes are TRBV12-2 and TRBJ2-7; TRBD2, the table's D call, was not compared with the DNA. TRBV12-2 constitutes a pseudogene. The CDR3 length is 16 residues. CDR3 in amino acids: CASRRGKEGISYEQYF. In DNA form, the CDR3 reads TGTGCAAGTCGCCGCGGGAAGGAAGGGATTAGCTACGAGCAGTACTTC.

This rearrangement joins TRBV2 to TRBJ1-1; 7 nucleotides line up with TRBD1. The CDR3 has 14 residues. CDR1 is SNHLY, CDR2 FYNNEI, per germline. The trim removed 8 bases at V and 5 bases at J, leaving 11 bases unmatched. The CDR3 sequence is CASRDQSGGTEAFF. In DNA form, the CDR3 reads TGTGCCAGCCGAGACCAGTCAGGGGGAACTGAAGCTTTCTTT.

J is TRBJ1-1 and V is TRBV5-6; possible D gene TRBD1, 5 bases. Trimming left V 6 bases short and J 2 bases short, with 11 bases between. The CDR3 runs 13 residues. Germline-derived CDR1 and CDR2 are SGHDT and YYEEEE. The CDR3 spells CASTRDPNTEAFF. For the CDR3, the DNA is TGTGCCAGCACTCGGGACCCAAACACTGAAGCTTTCTTT.

The genes are TRBV30 and TRBJ2-4; D not resolved. The V end was cut by 1 base, the J end by 6 bases, with 7 bases between. The CDR3 is made up of 12 amino acids. Germline CDR1 and CDR2: GTSNPN and SVGIG (reference sequence). The CDR3 protein is CAWSDRGNIQYF. In DNA form, the CDR3 reads TGTGCCTGGAGTGATAGAGGAAACATTCAGTACTTC.

The chain couples TRBV7-9 to TRBJ2-3; 7 bases map to TRBD2. Losses at the gene ends were 2 bases for V and 2 bases for J; bases not matched to a gene: 10. CDR1 is SEHNR, CDR2 FQNEAQ, per germline (reference sequence). CDR3 length equals 17 residues. The CDR3 nucleotides are TGTGCCAGCAGCTTAAGTTGGCGGGAGTGGTCCACAGATACGCAGTATTTT. Its translation: CASSLSWREWSTDTQYF. Drawing the rest from reference TRBV7-9 and TRBJ2-3, the complete variable domain is DTGVSQNPRHKITKRGQNVTFRCDPISEHNRLYWYRQTLGQGPEFLTYFQNEAQLEKSRLLSDRFSAERPKGSFSTLEIQRTEQGDSAMYLCASSLSWREWSTDTQYFGPGTRLTVL.

The rearrangement links TRBV10-1 to TRBJ2-3; possible D gene TRBD2, 6 bases. The CDR3 sequence is 15 residues long. Per the germline V gene, CDR1 is WNHNN and CDR2 is SYGVQD (reference sequence). V was pared by 0 bases and J by 8 bases, with 15 bases between. The CDR3 DNA follows: TGCGCCAGCAGTGAGTCGACGAGACCGGGACTTACGCAGTATTTT. It yields the protein CASSESTRPGLTQYF.